The 20 T cell receptor beta chains given below trace back to one sample, sequenced in a study of blood T cells in healthy people across ages. A J-beta primer mix and a sample-barcoded 5' primer were used in a second PCR of roughly 6 to 12 cycles. A single record per CDR3 protein comes from TCRdb applying MiXCR to the 5' RACE reads. The sample shows 500,000 to 650,000 distinct CDR3 sequences, roughly a quarter of them seen only once. This same sample was also part of a study on T cells of mothers and their children.

Sequenced material: blood. Receptors were obtained from a boy aged 2 to 10 in good health.

The rearrangement joins TRBV7-9 to TRBJ2-2, with 7 bases aligning to TRBD2. The CDR3 is 16 residues long. CDR1 and CDR2 from the germline V gene are SEHNR and FQNEAQ (reference sequence). V dropped 4 bases and J dropped 3; count of bases not matched to a gene: 8. The CDR3 loop is CASSWAGTIDTGELFF. CDR3 nucleotide sequence: TGTGCCAGCAGCTGGGCCGGGACTATCGACACCGGGGAGCTGTTTTTT. Full variable domain (missing parts from reference TRBV7-9 and TRBJ2-2): DTGVSQNPRHKITKRGQNVTFRCDPISEHNRLYWYRQTLGQGPEFLTYFQNEAQLEKSRLLSDRFSAERPKGSFSTLEIQRTEQGDSAMYLCASSWAGTIDTGELFFGEGSRLTVL.

The sample holds a few counts of this clonotype. This chain connects TRBV14 to TRBJ1-4; maybe TRBD1 (5 bases). CDR3 length: 13 amino acids. V lost 8 bases to trimming and J lost 6 bases, with 13 bases between them. Germline CDR1 reads SGHDN; CDR2 reads FVKESK. CDR3 sequence reads: CASRSGPYEKLFF. CDR3 coding DNA: TGTGCCAGCCGCTCGGGGCCCTATGAAAAACTGTTTTTT.

The chain recombines TRBV12-3 or TRBV12-4 with TRBJ1-6, with no clear D. The CDR3 sequence is 16 residues long. Deletions cut 3 bases from V and 10 bases from J, with 19 bases between. CDR3: CASSFRVGRVGSPLHF. In DNA form, the CDR3 reads TGTGCCAGCAGTTTTCGTGTTGGGAGGGTCGGATCACCCCTCCACTTT.

The chain links TRBV18 to TRBJ1-2; TRBD1 aligns across 7 bases. From germline, CDR1 is KGHSH and CDR2 LQKENI. This CDR3 has 15 residues. J was trimmed by 5 bases and V by 2 bases; bases with no gene match: 8. CDR3 protein: CASSPNDRVAYGYTF. CDR3 sequence (DNA): TGTGCCAGCTCACCAAATGACAGGGTTGCGTATGGCTACACCTTC.

The rearrangement uses TRBV29-1 and TRBJ1-1; TRBD1 matches at 9 bases. V gave up 6 bases and J gave up 5 bases; unmatched junction bases: 13. The CDR3 length is 15 residues. Germline assignment: CDR1 SQVTM and CDR2 ANQGSEA. DNA of the CDR3: TGCAGCGTCCCCAGGCCGACAGGGGGGAAAACTGAAGCTTTCTTT. As protein: CSVPRPTGGKTEAFF.

The chain has TRBV5-1 and TRBJ2-5, with D uncertain. The better agreement between TRBJ2-7 and the DNA end casts doubt on the J call. CDR1 is SGHRS and CDR2 is YFSETQ in the germline V gene. This CDR3 region has 14 residues. CDR3 nucleotide sequence: TGCGCCAGCAGCTTGGGGTCCTCAGCGTACGAGCAGTACTTC. Translating gives CASSLGSSAYEQYF.

The chain carries TRBV30 and TRBJ1-2, with a tentative D call TRBD1 (5 bases). CDR3 length: 18 amino acids. V gave up 1 base and J gave up 4 bases, with 25 bases separating them. Germline loops: CDR1 GTSNPN, CDR2 SVGIG (reference sequence). The chain's CDR3 is CAWSEDGGWTPQGYGYTF. For the CDR3, the DNA is TGTGCCTGGAGTGAAGATGGGGGGTGGACACCTCAAGGCTATGGCTACACCTTC.

The chain recombines TRBV12-5 with TRBJ2-7; tentatively, D is TRBD2 (6 bases). The V end lost 6 bases, the J end lost 0 bases, and 9 bases lay between the germline ends. Looked up from germline, CDR1 is LGHNT and CDR2 is FRNRAP. The CDR3 is 13 amino acids. The CDR3 sequence is CASGLDYSYEQYF. As DNA, the CDR3 is TGTGCTAGTGGCCTGGACTACTCCTACGAGCAGTACTTC.

The table lists this clonotype with many counts. This chain uses TRBV7-2 with TRBJ1-6; D might be TRBD1 (5 bases). The germline CDR1 and CDR2 sequences are SGHTA and FQGNSA. The CDR3 is 17 residues long. The V and J ends lost 5 bases and 7 bases respectively, with 21 bases between them. In DNA, the CDR3 is TGTGCCAGCAGCCCCCCCCTTTTTACAGGTGCCAATTCACCCCTCCACTTT. Amino acids: CASSPPLFTGANSPLHF.

J is TRBJ2-1 and V is TRBV14; D may be TRBD2 (5 bases). Trimming pared 4 bases from V and 0 bases from J, leaving 10 bases between. Germline loops: CDR1 SGHDN, CDR2 FVKESK. The CDR3 covers 15 residues. For the CDR3, the DNA is TGTGCCAGCAGCCTGAGACTAAGCTCCTACAATGAGCAGTTCTTC. Translated, it gives CASSLRLSSYNEQFF.

The gene calls are TRBV5-1 and TRBJ2-5; the match to TRBD2 covers 7 bases. The CDR3 is 15 amino acids. Unmatched junction bases numbered 9, after V lost 2 bases and J lost 5 bases. The germline CDR1 and CDR2 sequences are SGHRS and YFSETQ. The DNA for the CDR3 is TGCGCCAGCAGCTTCAGCGGGAACAAGGGGGAGACCCAGTACTTC. This codes for CASSFSGNKGETQYF.

This chain connects TRBV11-2 to TRBJ1-2; D is unresolved. Germline V gives CDR1 SGHAT, CDR2 FQNNGV. Between the trimmed V and J ends, which lost 1 base and 7 bases, there was a span of 10 bases. CDR3 size: 13 residues. Here the CDR3 reads CASSLVGVRGYTF. In nucleotides, the CDR3 is TGTGCCAGCAGCTTAGTCGGGGTTCGTGGCTACACCTTC.

This clonotype was picked up a small number of times. The J gene is TRBJ2-7, the V gene TRBV25-1; 7 bases fit TRBD2. The CDR3 is made up of 11 amino acids. CDR1 and CDR2 (germline): MGHDK, SYGVNS. DNA of the CDR3: TGTGCTGCCTGGGGGGGATACGAGCAGTACTTC. Translated: CAAWGGYEQYF.

The chain links TRBV7-8 to TRBJ2-4; possible D gene TRBD1, 5 bases. This CDR3 spans 13 amino acids. Germline assignment: CDR1 SGHVS and CDR2 FQNEAQ. The germline V and J ends were trimmed by 0 bases and 15 bases, with 15 bases remaining between them. CDR3 loop: CASSLALGAGPYF. CDR3 DNA: TGTGCCAGCAGCTTAGCCCTTGGGGCTGGACCGTACTTC. The variable domain in full, completed from reference TRBV7-8 and TRBJ2-4, reads GAGVSQSPRYKVAKRGQDVALRCDPISGHVSLFWYQQALGQGPEFLTYFQNEAQLDKSGLPSDRFFAERPEGSVSTLKIQRTQQEDSAVYLCASSLALGAGPYFGAGTRLSVL.

This clonotype turned up a few times. The rearrangement uses TRBV29-1 and TRBJ1-2; 10 bases are shared with TRBD1. V gave up 6 bases and J gave up 8 bases; unmatched junction bases: 9. CDR3 length equals 13 residues. Germline V gives CDR1 SQVTM, CDR2 ANQGSEA. CDR3 nucleotide sequence: TGCAGCGTGAGGGAGACAGGGGGCCGCGGCTACACCTTC. Its translation: CSVRETGGRGYTF.

This clonotype was detected a few times. One end of the junction fails to match germline, which may point to a read error. The chain recombines TRBV7-3 with TRBJ2-2; TRBD2 aligns across 10 bases. CDR3 length: 15 amino acids. Germline CDR1 reads SGHTA; CDR2 reads FQGTGA. The CDR3 region has the DNA TGTGCCAGCAGACTCAGCGGGGGGGGCACCGGGAAGCTGTTTTTT. Residues: CASRLSGGGTGKLFF. Variable domain in full (rest from reference TRBV7-3 and TRBJ2-2): GAGVSQTPSNKVTEKGKYVELRCDPISGHTALYWYRQSLGQGPEFLIYFQGTGAADDSGLPNDRFFAVRPEGSVSTLKIQRTERGDSAVYLCASRLSGGGTGKLFFGEGSRLTVL.

The chain employs TRBV4-3 and TRBJ1-5; D remains ambiguous. The V end lost 0 bases, the J end lost 5 bases, and 17 bases lay between the germline ends. The CDR3 runs 17 residues. Germline V gene data show CDR1 as LGHNA and CDR2 as YSLEER. CDR3 nucleotides: TGCGCCAGCAGCCAAGATCTTCACAGATGGGGAGATCAGCCCCAGCATTTT. Translation: CASSQDLHRWGDQPQHF.

The chain uses TRBV6-6 and TRBJ1-2, with TRBD1 matching over 9 bases. The length of the CDR3 is 16 residues. Trimming took 6 bases from V and 4 from J; bases not matched to a gene: 12. Germline V gene data show CDR1 as MNHNY and CDR2 as SVGAGI (reference sequence). The CDR3 DNA follows: TGTGCCAGCAGAACCCGGGACAGGGCTAAATTCTATGGCTACACCTTC. Its protein product is CASRTRDRAKFYGYTF.

The chain is built from TRBV6-4 and TRBJ2-3; a possible D gene is TRBD2 (5 bases). V was pared by 0 bases and J by 2 bases, with 9 bases between. The germline V gene has CDR1 MRHNA and CDR2 SNTAGT. The CDR3 is made up of 15 amino acids. The CDR3 bases are TGTGCCAGCAGTGACTCTGAGGGATCCACAGATACGCAGTATTTT. Amino acid sequence: CASSDSEGSTDTQYF.

This chain joins TRBV20-1 and TRBJ1-6; 9 positions agree with TRBD1. The CDR3 runs to 19 residues. CDR1 DFQATT and CDR2 SNEGSKA come from the germline V gene (reference sequence). J lost 0 bases, V lost 0 bases, and 9 bases had no gene match. The CDR3 loop reads CSARDRGTGRYSYNSPLHF. The CDR3, as DNA: TGCAGTGCTAGAGATCGAGGGACAGGGCGATACTCCTATAATTCACCCCTCCACTTT.